This record covers a single TCR beta chain. The CDR3 sequence is 16 residues long. Germline CDR1 is MGHRA and CDR2 is YSYEKL. Trimming left V 4 bases short and J 1 base short, with 16 bases between. The authors prepared the TCRbeta library with unique molecular identifiers. MiXCR, applied by TCRdb to the PCR reads, yields one record per CDR3 protein. Of around 530,000 distinct CDR3 sequences in the sample, over 25% were seen once. This record belongs to a study of T-cell reconstitution after alpha-beta-depleted transplantation in children. The V gene is TRBV4-1, the J gene TRBJ2-5; perhaps TRBD2 as D (6 bases). This material consisted of PBMCs from the stem cell graft donor, taken from the stem cell graft. The sequence was obtained from a human donor who donated a stem cell graft to a child with aplastic anemia. This CDR3 is CASSPQEGQFQETQYF. The CDR3 DNA follows: TGCGCCAGCAGCCCCCAGGAGGGGCAGTTCCAAGAGACCCAGTACTTC.